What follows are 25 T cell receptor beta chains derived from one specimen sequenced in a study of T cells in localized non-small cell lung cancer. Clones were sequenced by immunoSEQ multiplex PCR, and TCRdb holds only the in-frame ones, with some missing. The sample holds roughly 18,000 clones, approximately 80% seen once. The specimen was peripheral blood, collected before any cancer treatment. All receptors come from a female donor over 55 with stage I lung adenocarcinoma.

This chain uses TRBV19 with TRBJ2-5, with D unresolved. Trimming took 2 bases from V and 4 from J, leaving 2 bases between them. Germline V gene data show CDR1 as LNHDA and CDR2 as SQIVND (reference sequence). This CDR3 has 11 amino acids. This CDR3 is CASSIRETQYF. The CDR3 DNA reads TGTGCCAGTAGTATAAGAGAGACCCAGTACTTC.

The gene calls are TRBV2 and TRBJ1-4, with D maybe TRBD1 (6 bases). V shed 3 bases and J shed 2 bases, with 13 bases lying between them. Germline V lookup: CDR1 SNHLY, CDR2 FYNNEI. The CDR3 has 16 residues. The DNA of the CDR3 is TGTGCCAGCAGTGATACAGGGAGCTTCACTAATGAAAAACTGTTTTTT. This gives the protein CASSDTGSFTNEKLFF.

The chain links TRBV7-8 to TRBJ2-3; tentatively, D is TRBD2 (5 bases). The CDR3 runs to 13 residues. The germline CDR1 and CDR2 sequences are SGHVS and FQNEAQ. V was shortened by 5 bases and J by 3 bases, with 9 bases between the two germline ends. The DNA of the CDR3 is TGTGCCAGCAGCACGGACTTTACAGATACGCAGTATTTT. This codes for CASSTDFTDTQYF. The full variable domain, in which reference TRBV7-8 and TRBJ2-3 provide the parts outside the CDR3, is GAGVSQSPRYKVAKRGQDVALRCDPISGHVSLFWYQQALGQGPEFLTYFQNEAQLDKSGLPSDRFFAERPEGSVSTLKIQRTQQEDSAVYLCASSTDFTDTQYFGPGTRLTVL.

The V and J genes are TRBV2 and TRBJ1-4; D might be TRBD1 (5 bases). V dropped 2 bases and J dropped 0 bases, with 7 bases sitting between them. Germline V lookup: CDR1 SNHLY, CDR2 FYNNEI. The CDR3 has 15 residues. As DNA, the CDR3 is TGTGCCAGCAGTGAATCGGGGGCAACTAATGAAAAACTGTTTTTT. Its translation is CASSESGATNEKLFF.

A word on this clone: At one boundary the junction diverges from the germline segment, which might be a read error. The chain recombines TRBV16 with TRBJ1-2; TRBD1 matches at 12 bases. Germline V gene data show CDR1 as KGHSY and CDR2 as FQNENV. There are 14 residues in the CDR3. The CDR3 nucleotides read TGTGCCAGCAGCCAATCCCCGGGACAGGGGGCCCGCGTCTTC. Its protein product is CASSQSPGQGARVF.

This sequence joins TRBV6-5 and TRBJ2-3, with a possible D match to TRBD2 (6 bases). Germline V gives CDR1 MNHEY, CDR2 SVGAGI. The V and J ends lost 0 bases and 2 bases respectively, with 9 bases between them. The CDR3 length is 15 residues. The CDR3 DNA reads TGTGCCAGCAGTTACTCGGGCGGGGCCACAGATACGCAGTATTTT. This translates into CASSYSGGATDTQYF.

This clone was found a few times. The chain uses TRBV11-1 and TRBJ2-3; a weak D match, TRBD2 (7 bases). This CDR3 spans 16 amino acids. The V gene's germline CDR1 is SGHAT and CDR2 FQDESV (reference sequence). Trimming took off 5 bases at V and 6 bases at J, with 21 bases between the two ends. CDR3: CASSLESGGASDTQYF. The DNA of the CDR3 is TGTGCCAGCAGCCTCGAGTCTGGGGGGGCATCTGATACGCAGTATTTT.

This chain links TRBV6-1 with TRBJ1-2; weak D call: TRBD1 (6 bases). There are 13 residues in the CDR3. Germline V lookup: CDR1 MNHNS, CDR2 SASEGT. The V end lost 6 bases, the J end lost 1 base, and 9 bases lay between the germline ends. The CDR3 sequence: CASSPGVNYGYTF. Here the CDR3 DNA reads TGTGCCAGCAGCCCAGGGGTTAACTATGGCTACACCTTC.

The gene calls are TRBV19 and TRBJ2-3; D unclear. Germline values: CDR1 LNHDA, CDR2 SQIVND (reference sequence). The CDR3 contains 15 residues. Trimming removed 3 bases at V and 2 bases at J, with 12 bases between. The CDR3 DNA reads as TGTGCCAGTAGTATGGTCCGGCCAGTCACAGATACGCAGTATTTT. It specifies CASSMVRPVTDTQYF.

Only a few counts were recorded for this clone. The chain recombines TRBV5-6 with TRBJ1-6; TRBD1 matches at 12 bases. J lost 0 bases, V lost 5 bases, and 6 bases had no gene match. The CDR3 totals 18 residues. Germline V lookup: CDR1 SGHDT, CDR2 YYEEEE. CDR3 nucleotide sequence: TGTGCCAGCAGGCCCGGGACAGGGGGCTCCTCCTATAATTCACCCCTCCACTTT. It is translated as CASRPGTGGSSYNSPLHF.

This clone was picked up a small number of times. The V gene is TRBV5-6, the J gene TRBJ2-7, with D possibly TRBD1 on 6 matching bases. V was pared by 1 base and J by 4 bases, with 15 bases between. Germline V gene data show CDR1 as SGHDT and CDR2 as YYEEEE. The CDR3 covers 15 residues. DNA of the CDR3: TGTGCCAGCAGCTTGATACAGGACAGCCCTTACGAGCAGTACTTC. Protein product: CASSLIQDSPYEQYF. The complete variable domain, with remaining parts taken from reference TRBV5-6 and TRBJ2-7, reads DAGVTQSPTHLIKTRGQQVTLRCSPKSGHDTVSWYQQALGQGPQFIFQYYEEEERQRGNFPDRFSGHQFPNYSSELNVNALLLGDSALYLCASSLIQDSPYEQYFGPGTRLTVT.

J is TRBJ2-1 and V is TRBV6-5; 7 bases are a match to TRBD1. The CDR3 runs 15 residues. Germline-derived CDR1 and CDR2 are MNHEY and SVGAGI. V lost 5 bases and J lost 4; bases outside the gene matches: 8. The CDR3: CASSMTGPKYNEQFF. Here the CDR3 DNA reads TGTGCCAGCAGTATGACAGGGCCAAAATACAATGAGCAGTTCTTC.

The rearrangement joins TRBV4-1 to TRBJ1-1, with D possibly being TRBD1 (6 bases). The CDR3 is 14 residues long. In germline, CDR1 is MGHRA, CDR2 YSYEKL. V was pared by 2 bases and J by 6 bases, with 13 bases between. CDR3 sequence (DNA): TGCGCCAGCAGCCAACAAGGGGGGTTGGCTGAAGCTTTCTTT. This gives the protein CASSQQGGLAEAFF.

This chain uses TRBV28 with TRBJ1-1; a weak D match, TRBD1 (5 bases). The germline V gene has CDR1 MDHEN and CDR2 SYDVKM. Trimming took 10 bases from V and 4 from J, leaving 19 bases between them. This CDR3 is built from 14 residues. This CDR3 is CATLSGGGSTEAFF. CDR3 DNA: TGTGCCACTTTATCGGGGGGAGGGAGCACTGAAGCTTTCTTT.

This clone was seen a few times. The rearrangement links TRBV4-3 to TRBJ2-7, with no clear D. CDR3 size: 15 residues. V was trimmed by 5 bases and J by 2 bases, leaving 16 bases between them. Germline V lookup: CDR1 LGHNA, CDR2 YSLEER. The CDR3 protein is CASSTRSGFTYEQYF. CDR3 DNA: TGCGCCAGCAGCACCCGCAGTGGATTCACCTACGAGCAGTACTTC.

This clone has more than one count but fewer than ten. The CDR3: CATTRGFKGSEAFF. The CDR3 region has the DNA TGTGCCACCACCAGGGGGTTCAAGGGATCTGAAGCTTTCTTT. V is TRBV19 and J is TRBJ1-1; the match to TRBD1 covers 7 bases. The ends lost 10 bases at V and 6 bases at J; junction bases unmatched: 14. This CDR3 is built from 14 residues. From germline, CDR1 is LNHDA and CDR2 SQIVND (reference sequence).

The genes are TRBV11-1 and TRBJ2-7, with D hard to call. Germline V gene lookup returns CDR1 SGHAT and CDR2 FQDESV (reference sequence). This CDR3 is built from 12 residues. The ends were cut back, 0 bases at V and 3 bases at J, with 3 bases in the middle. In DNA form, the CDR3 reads TGTGCCAGCAGCTTAGCGGGCTACGAGCAGTACTTC. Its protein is CASSLAGYEQYF.

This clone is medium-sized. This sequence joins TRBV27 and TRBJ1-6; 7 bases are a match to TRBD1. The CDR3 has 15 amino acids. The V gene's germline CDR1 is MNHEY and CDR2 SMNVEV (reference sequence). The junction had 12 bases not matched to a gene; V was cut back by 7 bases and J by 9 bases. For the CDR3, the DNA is TGTGCCAGCACCACAGGGGCCCGAGGTGTTTCACCCCTCCACTTT. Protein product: CASTTGARGVSPLHF.

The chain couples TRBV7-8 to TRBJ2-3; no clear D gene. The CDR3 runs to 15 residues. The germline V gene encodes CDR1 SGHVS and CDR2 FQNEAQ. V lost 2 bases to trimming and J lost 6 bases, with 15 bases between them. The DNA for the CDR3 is TGTGCCAGCAGCTTAAAGGCTCTAACCTGGGATACGCAGTATTTT. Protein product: CASSLKALTWDTQYF.

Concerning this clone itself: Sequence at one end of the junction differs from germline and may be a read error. This chain's CDR3 is CASRLATGSYGYTF. The CDR3 nucleotides read TGCGCCAGCAGATTGGCGACAGGCAGCTATGGCTACACCTTC. The rearrangement links TRBV5-1 to TRBJ1-2; D possibly corresponds to TRBD1 (6 bases). The length of the CDR3 is 14 residues. The germline gives CDR1 SGHRS, CDR2 YFSETQ.

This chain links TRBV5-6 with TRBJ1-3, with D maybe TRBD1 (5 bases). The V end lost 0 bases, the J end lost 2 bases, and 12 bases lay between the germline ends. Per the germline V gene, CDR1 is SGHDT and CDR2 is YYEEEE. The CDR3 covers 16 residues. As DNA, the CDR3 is TGTGCCAGCAGCTTGGAGGGGCCCTGGGCTGGAAACACCATATATTTT. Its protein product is CASSLEGPWAGNTIYF.

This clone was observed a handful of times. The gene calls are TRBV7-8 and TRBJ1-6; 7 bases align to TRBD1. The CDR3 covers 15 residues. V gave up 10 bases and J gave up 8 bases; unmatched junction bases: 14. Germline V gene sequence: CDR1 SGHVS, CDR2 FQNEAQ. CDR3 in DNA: TGTGCCATCACCCTCAGCGACAGGGTGGATTCACCCCTCCACTTT. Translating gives CAITLSDRVDSPLHF. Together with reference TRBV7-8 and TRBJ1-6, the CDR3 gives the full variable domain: GAGVSQSPRYKVAKRGQDVALRCDPISGHVSLFWYQQALGQGPEFLTYFQNEAQLDKSGLPSDRFFAERPEGSVSTLKIQRTQQEDSAVYLCAITLSDRVDSPLHFGNGTRLTVT.

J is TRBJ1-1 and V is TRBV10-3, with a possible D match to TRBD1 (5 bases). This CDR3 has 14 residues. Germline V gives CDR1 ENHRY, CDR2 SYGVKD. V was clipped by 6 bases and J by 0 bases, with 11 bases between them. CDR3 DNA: TGTGCCATCAGCGGGGGAGTCATGAACACTGAAGCTTTCTTT. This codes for CAISGGVMNTEAFF.

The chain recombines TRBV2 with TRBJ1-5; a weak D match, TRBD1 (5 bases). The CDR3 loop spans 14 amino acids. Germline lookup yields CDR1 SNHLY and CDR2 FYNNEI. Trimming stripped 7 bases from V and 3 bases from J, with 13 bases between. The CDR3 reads CASNLQANNQPQHF. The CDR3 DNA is TGTGCCAGCAACCTACAGGCAAACAATCAGCCCCAGCATTTT.

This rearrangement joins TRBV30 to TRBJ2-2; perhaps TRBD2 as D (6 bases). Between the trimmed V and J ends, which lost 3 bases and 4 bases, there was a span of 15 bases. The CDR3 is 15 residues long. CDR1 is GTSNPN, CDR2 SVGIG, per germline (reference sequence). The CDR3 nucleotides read TGTGCCTGGAGACGGGGGACCGACCCCACCGGGGAGCTGTTTTTT. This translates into CAWRRGTDPTGELFF. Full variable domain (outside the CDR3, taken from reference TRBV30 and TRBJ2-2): SQTIHQWPATLVQPVGSPLSLECTVEGTSNPNLYWYRQAAGRGLQLLFYSVGIGQISSEVPQNLSASRPQDRQFILSSKKLLLSDSGFYLCAWRRGTDPTGELFFGEGSRLTVL.